This T cell receptor beta chain derives from a study of blood T cell repertoires in COVID-19. Germline V gene data show CDR1 as SGDLS and CDR2 as YYNGEE. CDR3 length: 16 amino acids. V dropped 0 bases and J dropped 3 bases, with 16 bases sitting between them. Method: immunoSEQ multiplex PCR; TCRdb's copy keeps in-frame clones and lacks some. The sample includes roughly 380,000 clones, over 75% seen only once; the top ten take roughly 1.5%. Only one count was recorded for this clone. This sequence joins TRBV9 and TRBJ2-7, with D maybe TRBD2 (6 bases). Sequenced sample: peripheral blood. This sequence was found in a woman in her 40s with COVID-19, enrolled during active disease. The CDR3 sequence is CASSVDEGTYSYEQYF. The CDR3 DNA follows: TGTGCCAGCAGCGTAGACGAGGGGACTTATAGCTACGAGCAGTACTTC.